A single sample is the source of the 5 T cell receptor beta chains below, sequenced in a study of ipilimumab plus nivolumab after autologous stem cell transplantation. The method was immunoSEQ multiplex PCR; TCRdb's version includes in-frame clones alone and lacks a portion of them. The data contain roughly 45,000 clones, roughly 90% of them seen just once; the ten biggest clones take up 0.88%. This specimen was PBMCs, taken in a trial of ipilimumab plus nivolumab as post-transplant consolidation. Source of these receptors: a male donor with multiple myeloma.

The V and J genes are TRBV30 and TRBJ1-2; D perhaps matches TRBD1 (6 bases). The CDR3 is made up of 12 amino acids. V was shortened by 4 bases and J by 7 bases, with 13 bases between the two germline ends. Germline loops: CDR1 GTSNPN, CDR2 SVGIG (reference sequence). The chain's CDR3 is CAWTNRGGGYTF. Here the CDR3 DNA reads TGTGCCTGGACGAATAGGGGGGGTGGCTACACCTTC. The variable domain in full, completed from reference TRBV30 and TRBJ1-2, reads SQTIHQWPATLVQPVGSPLSLECTVEGTSNPNLYWYRQAAGRGLQLLFYSVGIGQISSEVPQNLSASRPQDRQFILSSKKLLLSDSGFYLCAWTNRGGGYTFGSGTRLTVV.

The chain links TRBV7-2 to TRBJ2-7; TRBD2 aligns across 9 bases. Germline loops: CDR1 SGHTA, CDR2 FQGNSA. The V and J ends lost 2 bases and 4 bases, in that order; junction bases with no gene match: 6. This CDR3 is 15 amino acids long. CDR3 residues: CASSLSGLARYEQYF. For the CDR3, the DNA is TGTGCCAGCAGCTTAAGTGGACTAGCGCGTTACGAGCAGTACTTC.

V gene TRBV6-4 combines with J gene TRBJ1-2; D unclear. Trimming took off 0 bases at V and 8 bases at J, with 7 bases between the two ends. Per the germline V gene, CDR1 is MRHNA and CDR2 is SNTAGT. The CDR3 is 12 amino acids. CDR3: CASSDSFKGYTF. For the CDR3, the DNA is TGTGCCAGCAGTGACTCGTTTAAGGGCTACACCTTC.

The rearrangement links TRBV6-6 to TRBJ2-7; perhaps TRBD1 as D (6 bases). Trimming pared 4 bases from V and 2 bases from J, leaving 9 bases between. CDR1 is MNHNY, CDR2 SVGAGI, per germline (reference sequence). The CDR3 covers 13 residues. CDR3 residues: CASSSQGTYEQYF. The DNA of the CDR3 is TGTGCCAGCAGTTCCCAGGGGACCTACGAGCAGTACTTC.

The chain joins TRBV5-6 to TRBJ2-1, with 11 bases that match TRBD2. Germline V gives CDR1 SGHDT, CDR2 YYEEEE. V shed 5 bases and J 9 bases; nucleotides not matched to a gene: 7. The CDR3 is 14 amino acids. This CDR3 reads CASRGLAGGFEQFF. The CDR3 DNA is TGTGCCAGCAGGGGGCTAGCGGGAGGATTTGAGCAGTTCTTC.